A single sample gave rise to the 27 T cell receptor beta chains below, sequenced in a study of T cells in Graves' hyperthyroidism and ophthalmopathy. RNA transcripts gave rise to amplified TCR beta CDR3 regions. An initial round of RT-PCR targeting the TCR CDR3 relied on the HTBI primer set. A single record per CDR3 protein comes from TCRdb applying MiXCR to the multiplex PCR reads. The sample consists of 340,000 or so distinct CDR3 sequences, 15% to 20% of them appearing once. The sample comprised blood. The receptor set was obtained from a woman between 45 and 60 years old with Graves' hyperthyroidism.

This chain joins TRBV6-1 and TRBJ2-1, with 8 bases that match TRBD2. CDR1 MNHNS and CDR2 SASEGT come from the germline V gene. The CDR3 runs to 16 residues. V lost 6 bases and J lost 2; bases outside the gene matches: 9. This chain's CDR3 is CASSPRAGVAYNEQFF. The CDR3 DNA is TGTGCCAGCAGCCCACGAGCGGGAGTGGCCTACAATGAGCAGTTCTTC.

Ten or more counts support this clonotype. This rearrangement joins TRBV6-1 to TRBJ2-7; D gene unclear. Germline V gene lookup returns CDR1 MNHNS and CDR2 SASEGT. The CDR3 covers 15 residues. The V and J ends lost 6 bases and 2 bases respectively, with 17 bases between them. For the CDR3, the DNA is TGTGCCAGCAGGCTGCTCCGGGCCCTTCCCTACGAGCAGTACTTC. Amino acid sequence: CASRLLRALPYEQYF.

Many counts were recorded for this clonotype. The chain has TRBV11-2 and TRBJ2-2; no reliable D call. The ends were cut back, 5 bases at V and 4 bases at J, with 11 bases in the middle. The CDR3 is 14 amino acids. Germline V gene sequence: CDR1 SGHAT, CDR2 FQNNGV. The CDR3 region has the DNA TGTGCCAGCAGCCCATCTCCCATCACCGGGGAGCTGTTTTTT. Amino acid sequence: CASSPSPITGELFF. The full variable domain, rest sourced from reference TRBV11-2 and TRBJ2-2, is EAGVAQSPRYKIIEKRQSVAFWCNPISGHATLYWYQQILGQGPKLLIQFQNNGVVDDSQLPKDRFSAERLKGVDSTLKIQPAKLEDSAVYLCASSPSPITGELFFGEGSRLTVL.

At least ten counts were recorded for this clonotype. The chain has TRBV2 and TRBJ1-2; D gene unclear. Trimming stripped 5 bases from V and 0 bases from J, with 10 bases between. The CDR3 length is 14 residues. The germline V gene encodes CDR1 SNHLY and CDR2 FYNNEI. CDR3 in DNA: TGTGCCAGCAGTCCGACGGAGGCTAACTATGGCTACACCTTC. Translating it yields CASSPTEANYGYTF.

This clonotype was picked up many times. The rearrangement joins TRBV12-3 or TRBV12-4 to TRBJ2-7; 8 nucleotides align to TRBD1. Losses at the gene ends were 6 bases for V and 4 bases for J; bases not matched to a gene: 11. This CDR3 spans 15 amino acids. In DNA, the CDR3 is TGTGCCAGCAGCCTACAGGGGGGAGTAGGGTACGAGCAGTACTTC. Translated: CASSLQGGVGYEQYF.

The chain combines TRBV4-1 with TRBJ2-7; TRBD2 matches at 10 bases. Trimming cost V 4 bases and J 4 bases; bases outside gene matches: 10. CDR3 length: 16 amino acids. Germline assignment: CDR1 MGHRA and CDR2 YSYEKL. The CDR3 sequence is CASSPSWGLAIYEQYF. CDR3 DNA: TGCGCCAGCAGCCCCTCCTGGGGACTAGCGATATACGAGCAGTACTTC.

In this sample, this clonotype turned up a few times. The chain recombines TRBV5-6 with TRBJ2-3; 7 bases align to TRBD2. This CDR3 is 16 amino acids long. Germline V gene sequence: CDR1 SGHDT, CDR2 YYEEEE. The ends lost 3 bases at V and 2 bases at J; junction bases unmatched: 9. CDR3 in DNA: TGTGCCAGCAGCTCCCCCGGGGGGACCACCACAGATACGCAGTATTTT. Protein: CASSSPGGTTTDTQYF.

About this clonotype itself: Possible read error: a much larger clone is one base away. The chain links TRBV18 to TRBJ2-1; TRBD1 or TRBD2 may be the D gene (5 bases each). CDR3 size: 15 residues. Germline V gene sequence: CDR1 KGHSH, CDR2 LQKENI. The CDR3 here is CASPPGWGSYNEQFF. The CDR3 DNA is TGTGCCAGCCCACCGGGATGGGGGTCCTACAATGAGCAGTTCTTC. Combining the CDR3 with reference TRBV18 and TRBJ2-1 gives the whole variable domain NAGVMQNPRHLVRRRGQEARLRCSPMKGHSHVYWYRQLPEEGLKFMVYLQKENIIDESGMPKERFSAEFPKEGPSILRIQQVVRGDSAAYFCASPPGWGSYNEQFFGPGTRLTVL.

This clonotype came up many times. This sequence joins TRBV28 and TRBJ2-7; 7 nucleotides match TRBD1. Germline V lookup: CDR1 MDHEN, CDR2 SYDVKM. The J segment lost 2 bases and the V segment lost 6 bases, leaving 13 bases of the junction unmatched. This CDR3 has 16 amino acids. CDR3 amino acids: CASSHPIGQATYEQYF. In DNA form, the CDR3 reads TGTGCCAGCAGCCATCCAATTGGACAGGCCACCTACGAGCAGTACTTC.

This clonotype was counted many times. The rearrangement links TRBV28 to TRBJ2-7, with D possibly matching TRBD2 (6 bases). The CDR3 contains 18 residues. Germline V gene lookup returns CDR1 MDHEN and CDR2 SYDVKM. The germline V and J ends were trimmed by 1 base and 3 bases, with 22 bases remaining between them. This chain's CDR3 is CASSLYLSAGRLVYEQYF. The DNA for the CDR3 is TGTGCCAGCAGTTTATATCTCAGCGCAGGGAGGTTGGTCTACGAGCAGTACTTC.

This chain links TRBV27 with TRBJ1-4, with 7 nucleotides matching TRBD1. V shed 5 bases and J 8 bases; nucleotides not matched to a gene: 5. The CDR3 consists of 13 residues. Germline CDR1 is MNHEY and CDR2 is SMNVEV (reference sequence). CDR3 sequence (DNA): TGTGCCAGCAGTGACAGGGCGGGGGAAAAACTGTTTTTT. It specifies CASSDRAGEKLFF. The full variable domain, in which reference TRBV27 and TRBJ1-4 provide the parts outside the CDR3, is EAQVTQNPRYLITVTGKKLTVTCSQNMNHEYMSWYRQDPGLGLRQIYYSMNVEVTDKGDVPEGYKVSRKEKRNFPLILESPSPNQTSLYFCASSDRAGEKLFFGSGTQLSVL.

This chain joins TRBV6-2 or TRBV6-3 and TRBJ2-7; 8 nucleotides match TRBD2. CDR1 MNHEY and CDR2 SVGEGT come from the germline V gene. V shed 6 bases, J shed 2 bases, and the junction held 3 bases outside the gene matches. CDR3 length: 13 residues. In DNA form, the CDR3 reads TGTGCCAGCAGGGAGACTAGCGCCTACGAGCAGTACTTC. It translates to CASRETSAYEQYF.

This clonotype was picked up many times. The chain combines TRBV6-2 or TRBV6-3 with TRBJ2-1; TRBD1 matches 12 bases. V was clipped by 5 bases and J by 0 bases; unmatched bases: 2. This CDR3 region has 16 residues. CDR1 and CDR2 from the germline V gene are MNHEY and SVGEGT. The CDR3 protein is CASSRDRGLSYNEQFF. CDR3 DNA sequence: TGTGCCAGCAGTAGGGACAGGGGGCTCTCCTACAATGAGCAGTTCTTC.

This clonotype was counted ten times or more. Here the CDR3 reads CASSSRRGYTDTQYF. The DNA of the CDR3 is TGTGCCAGCAGTTCCAGGCGGGGTTATACAGATACGCAGTATTTT. The rearrangement uses TRBV28 and TRBJ2-3; TRBD2 is a possible D gene (6 bases). This CDR3 contains 15 residues. V shed 4 bases and J shed 3 bases, with 14 bases lying between them. Germline values: CDR1 MDHEN, CDR2 SYDVKM.

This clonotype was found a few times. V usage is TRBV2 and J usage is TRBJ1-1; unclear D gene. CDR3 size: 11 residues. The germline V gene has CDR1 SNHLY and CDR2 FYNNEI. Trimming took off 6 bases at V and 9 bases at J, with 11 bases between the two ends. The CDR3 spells CASRVETKAFF. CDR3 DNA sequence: TGTGCCAGCAGGGTTGAAACGAAAGCTTTCTTT.

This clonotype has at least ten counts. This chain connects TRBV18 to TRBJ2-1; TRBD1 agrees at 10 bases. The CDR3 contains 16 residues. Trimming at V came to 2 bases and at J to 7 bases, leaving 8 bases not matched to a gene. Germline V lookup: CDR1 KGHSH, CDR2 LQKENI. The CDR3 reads CASSPIRQGAKNEQFF. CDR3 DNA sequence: TGTGCCAGCTCACCAATTAGACAGGGGGCTAAGAATGAGCAGTTCTTC.

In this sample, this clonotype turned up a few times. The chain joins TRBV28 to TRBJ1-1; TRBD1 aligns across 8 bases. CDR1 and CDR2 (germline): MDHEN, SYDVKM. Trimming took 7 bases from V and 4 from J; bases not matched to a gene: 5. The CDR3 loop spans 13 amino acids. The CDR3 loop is CASTPDRVTEAFF. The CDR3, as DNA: TGTGCCAGCACCCCGGACAGGGTCACTGAAGCTTTCTTT.

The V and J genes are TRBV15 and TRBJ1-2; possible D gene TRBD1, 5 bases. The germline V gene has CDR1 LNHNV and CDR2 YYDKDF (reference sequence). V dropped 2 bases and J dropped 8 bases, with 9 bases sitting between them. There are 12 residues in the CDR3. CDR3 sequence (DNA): TGTGCCACCAGCAGATGGGGGGAGGGCTACACCTTC. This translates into CATSRWGEGYTF.

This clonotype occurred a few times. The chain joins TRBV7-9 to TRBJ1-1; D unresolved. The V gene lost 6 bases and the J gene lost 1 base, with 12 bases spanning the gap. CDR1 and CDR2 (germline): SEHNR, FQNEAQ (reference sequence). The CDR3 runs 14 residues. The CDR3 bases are TGTGCCAGCAGGGAAATTAAAGGGAACACTGAAGCTTTCTTT. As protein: CASREIKGNTEAFF. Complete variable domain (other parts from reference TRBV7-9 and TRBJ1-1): DTGVSQNPRHKITKRGQNVTFRCDPISEHNRLYWYRQTLGQGPEFLTYFQNEAQLEKSRLLSDRFSAERPKGSFSTLEIQRTEQGDSAMYLCASREIKGNTEAFFGQGTRLTVV.

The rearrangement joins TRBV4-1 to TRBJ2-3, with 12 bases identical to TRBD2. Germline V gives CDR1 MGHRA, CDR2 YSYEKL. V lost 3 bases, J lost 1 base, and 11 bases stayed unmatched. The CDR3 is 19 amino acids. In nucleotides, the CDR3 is TGCGCCAGCAGCCAGAGGGTACTAGCGGGGGGTGGAGGCACAGATACGCAGTATTTT. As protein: CASSQRVLAGGGGTDTQYF.

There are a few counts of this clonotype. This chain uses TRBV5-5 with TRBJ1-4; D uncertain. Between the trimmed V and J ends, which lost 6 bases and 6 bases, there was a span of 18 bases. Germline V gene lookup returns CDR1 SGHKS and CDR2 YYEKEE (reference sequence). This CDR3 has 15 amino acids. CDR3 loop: CASNRRGGLDEKLFF. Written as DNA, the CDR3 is TGTGCCAGCAACCGGCGGGGAGGATTAGATGAAAAACTGTTTTTT.

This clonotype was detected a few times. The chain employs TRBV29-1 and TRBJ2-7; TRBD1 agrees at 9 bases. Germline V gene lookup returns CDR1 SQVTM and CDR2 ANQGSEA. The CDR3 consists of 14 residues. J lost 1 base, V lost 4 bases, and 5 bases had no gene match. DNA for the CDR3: TGCAGCGTTGTGGGACAGGGAAATTCCTACGAGCAGTACTTC. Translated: CSVVGQGNSYEQYF.

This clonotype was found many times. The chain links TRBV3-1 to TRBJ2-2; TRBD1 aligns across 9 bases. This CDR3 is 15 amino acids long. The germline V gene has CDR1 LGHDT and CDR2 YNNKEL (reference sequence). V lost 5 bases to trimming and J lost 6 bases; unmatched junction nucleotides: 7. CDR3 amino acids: CASSKPGQGAGELFF. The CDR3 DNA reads TGTGCCAGCAGCAAACCGGGACAGGGCGCCGGGGAGCTGTTTTTT.

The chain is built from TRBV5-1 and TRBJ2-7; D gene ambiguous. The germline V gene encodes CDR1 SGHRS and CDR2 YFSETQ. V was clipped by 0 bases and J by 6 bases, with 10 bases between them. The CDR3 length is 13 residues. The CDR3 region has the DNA TGCGCCAGCAGCTTGGGCACGACCAGCGAGCAGTACTTC. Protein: CASSLGTTSEQYF.

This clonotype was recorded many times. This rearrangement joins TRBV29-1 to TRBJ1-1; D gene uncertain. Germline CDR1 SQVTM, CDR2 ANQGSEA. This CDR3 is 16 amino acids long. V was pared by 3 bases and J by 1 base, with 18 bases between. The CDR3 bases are TGCAGCGTTGATGGTCGTTCCGGGCCCCGGAACACTGAAGCTTTCTTT. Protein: CSVDGRSGPRNTEAFF. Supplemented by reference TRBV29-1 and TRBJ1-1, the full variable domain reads SAVISQKPSRDICQRGTSLTIQCQVDSQVTMMFWYRQQPGQSLTLIATANQGSEATYESGFVIDKFPISRPNLTFSTLTVSNMSPEDSSIYLCSVDGRSGPRNTEAFFGQGTRLTVV.

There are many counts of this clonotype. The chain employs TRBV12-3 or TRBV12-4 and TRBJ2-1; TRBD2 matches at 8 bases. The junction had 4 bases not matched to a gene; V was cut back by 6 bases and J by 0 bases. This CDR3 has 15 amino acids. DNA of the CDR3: TGTGCCAGCAGAGTAGCGGGGCCCTCCTACAATGAGCAGTTCTTC. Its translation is CASRVAGPSYNEQFF.

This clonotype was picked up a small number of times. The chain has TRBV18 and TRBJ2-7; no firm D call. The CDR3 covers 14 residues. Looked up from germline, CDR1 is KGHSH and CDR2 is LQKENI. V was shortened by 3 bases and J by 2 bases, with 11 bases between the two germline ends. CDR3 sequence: CASSPGPSPYEQYF. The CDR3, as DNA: TGTGCCAGCTCACCCGGGCCATCTCCCTACGAGCAGTACTTC.